This T cell receptor (beta chain) was documented in a study of blood T cell repertoires in COVID-19. Germline V gene sequence: CDR1 SGHRS, CDR2 YFSETQ. V dropped 2 bases and J dropped 4 bases, with 24 bases sitting between them. This CDR3 is built from 18 residues. TCRdb's copy holds only in-frame clones and misses some; the assay was immunoSEQ multiplex PCR. The sample contains roughly 190,000 clones, roughly four fifths of which appear only once. This sequence was found in a man between 35 and 55 years old who had recovered from COVID-19. Sequencing was performed on PBMCs or T cells enriched from blood (not recorded which). The chain uses TRBV5-1 and TRBJ1-2, with D maybe TRBD1 (6 bases). CDR3 protein: CASSFLGAGELKVYGYTF. CDR3 DNA sequence: TGCGCCAGCAGCTTTCTTGGTGCAGGGGAGTTGAAAGTCTATGGCTACACCTTC.